Shown below are 28 T cell receptor beta chains from a single sample sequenced in a study of glioma-infiltrating T cells after dendritic cell vaccination. Repertoires were generated with immunoSEQ multiplex PCR, while TCRdb's copy carries only in-frame clones and drops some. The sample has tens of thousands of clones, around nine tenths seen once. Noted time point: after dendritic cell vaccination, including at tumor progression/relapse. The input for sequencing was blood, taken after dendritic cell vaccination. These receptors were taken from a human donor with glioblastoma.

The chain combines TRBV9 with TRBJ2-1; 11 bases are shared with TRBD2. The CDR3 is made up of 17 amino acids. Germline loops: CDR1 SGDLS, CDR2 YYNGEE. The trim removed 2 bases at V and 4 bases at J, leaving 8 bases unmatched. CDR3 DNA: TGTGCCAGCAGCGTCGGGACTAGCGGCCAAACTTACAATGAGCAGTTCTTC. Translated, it gives CASSVGTSGQTYNEQFF.

The gene calls are TRBV19 and TRBJ1-3; D is ambiguous. The CDR3 sequence is 15 residues long. The germline CDR1 and CDR2 sequences are LNHDA and SQIVND (reference sequence). V lost 2 bases and J lost 0, with 8 bases in between. CDR3: CASSIMVGSGNTIYF. CDR3 DNA: TGTGCCAGTAGTATAATGGTCGGCTCTGGAAACACCATATATTTT.

V gene TRBV2 combines with J gene TRBJ1-2; the match to TRBD1 covers 9 bases. The CDR3 is 15 amino acids. Germline trimming cut 5 bases from V and 4 bases from J; bases unmatched to any gene: 8. Per the germline V gene, CDR1 is SNHLY and CDR2 is FYNNEI. Written as DNA, the CDR3 is TGTGCCAGCAGTCTTACAGGGGGCAAAGGCTATGGCTACACCTTC. Translation: CASSLTGGKGYGYTF.

This clone is a singleton in its sample. The chain links TRBV27 to TRBJ2-7; 8 bases are shared with TRBD2. This CDR3 comprises 14 residues. Per the germline V gene, CDR1 is MNHEY and CDR2 is SMNVEV (reference sequence). V dropped 4 bases and J dropped 2; count of bases not matched to a gene: 4. The CDR3 loop reads CASSSLAEAYEQYF. The CDR3 nucleotides are TGTGCCAGCAGTTCACTAGCGGAGGCCTACGAGCAGTACTTC.

The chain recombines TRBV6-1 with TRBJ2-7; the match to TRBD1 covers 9 bases. The V gene end was trimmed by 5 bases and the J gene end by 3 bases; junction bases not matched to a gene: 5. The CDR3 extends over 14 amino acids. Per germline, CDR1 MNHNS and CDR2 SASEGT. Here the CDR3 DNA reads TGTGCCAGCAGTCTGGGGACAGGGCTCTACGAGCAGTACTTC. It is translated as CASSLGTGLYEQYF.

The chain is built from TRBV1 and TRBJ2-3; the table's D call, TRBD1, was not checked against the DNA. TRBV1 is annotated as a pseudogene. The CDR3 runs 18 residues. The CDR3 nucleotides are TGCACCAGCAGCCACCGACAGGGGGCCTCTTCTAGCACAGATACGCAGTATTTT. This translates into CTSSHRQGASSSTDTQYF.

The chain recombines TRBV7-3 with TRBJ2-1, with TRBD2 matching 10 bases. Trimming took 1 base from V and 5 from J; bases not matched to a gene: 2. Looked up from germline, CDR1 is SGHTA and CDR2 is FQGTGA. This CDR3 spans 15 amino acids. The CDR3 region is CASSLNSGRNNEQFF. The CDR3 DNA reads TGTGCCAGCAGCTTAAATAGCGGGAGGAACAATGAGCAGTTCTTC.

This clone was detected once. Written as DNA, the CDR3 is TGCAGCGTAGACAGGGACGGAGAGACCCAGTACTTC. Translated: CSVDRDGETQYF. The chain is built from TRBV29-1 and TRBJ2-5; 7 bases match TRBD1. After removal of 6 bases from V and 4 bases from J, the junction contained 5 bases not matched to a gene. The germline gives CDR1 SQVTM, CDR2 ANQGSEA. This CDR3 has 12 residues.

V is TRBV6-5 and J is TRBJ1-2; no clear D gene. The germline CDR1 and CDR2 sequences are MNHEY and SVGAGI. V lost 4 bases and J 7 bases, leaving 10 bases between the germline ends. The CDR3 totals 12 residues. CDR3 loop: CASSFSGSGYTF. DNA for the CDR3: TGTGCCAGCAGTTTCAGCGGTTCTGGCTACACCTTC.

The CDR3, as DNA: TGCGCCAGCAGCTGGGGGGGTCAGGGGCGGTACGAGCAGTACTTC. It is translated as CASSWGGQGRYEQYF. The chain is built from TRBV5-1 and TRBJ2-7; D perhaps matches TRBD2 (7 bases). The CDR3 covers 15 residues. V lost 3 bases and J lost 4, with 17 bases in between. CDR1 is SGHRS, CDR2 YFSETQ, per germline.

The chain recombines TRBV7-3 with TRBJ2-5; 11 bases are shared with TRBD1. The junction had 6 bases not matched to a gene; V was cut back by 5 bases and J by 1 base. The CDR3 loop spans 16 amino acids. CDR1 SGHTA and CDR2 FQGTGA come from the germline V gene. The CDR3 DNA reads as TGTGCCAGCAGCCTAGGGACAGGGGGTGGCCAAGAGACCCAGTACTTC. Encoded protein: CASSLGTGGGQETQYF.

This clone appeared a single time. The rearrangement uses TRBV11-2 and TRBJ1-6; D gene uncertain. The length of the CDR3 is 14 residues. The V and J ends lost 3 bases and 5 bases respectively, with 8 bases between them. Germline CDR1 and CDR2: SGHAT and FQNNGV. For the CDR3, the DNA is TGTGCCAGCAGCTTTCGCGGGAATAATTCACCCCTCCACTTT. The encoded protein is CASSFRGNNSPLHF.

The V gene is TRBV29-1, the J gene TRBJ2-6, with D tentatively TRBD2 (5 bases). Germline CDR1 reads SQVTM; CDR2 reads ANQGSEA. This CDR3 spans 13 amino acids. CDR3 bases: TGCGCTGCTGGACTCTCTGGGGCCAACGTCCTGACTTTC. This gives the protein CAAGLSGANVLTF. The full variable domain, rest sourced from reference TRBV29-1 and TRBJ2-6, is SAVISQKPSRDICQRGTSLTIQCQVDSQVTMMFWYRQQPGQSLTLIATANQGSEATYESGFVIDKFPISRPNLTFSTLTVSNMSPEDSSIYLCAAGLSGANVLTFGAGSRLTVL.

The chain couples TRBV7-8 to TRBJ2-7; 10 bases agree with TRBD2. With V trimmed by 0 bases and J by 7 bases, 6 bases remained unmatched. Per the germline V gene, CDR1 is SGHVS and CDR2 is FQNEAQ. CDR3 length: 15 residues. CDR3 nucleotides: TGTGCCAGCAGCTTAGCGAGCGGGAGGGCCGAGGAGCAGTACTTC. Its protein is CASSLASGRAEEQYF.

The chain uses TRBV19 and TRBJ2-7; 7 positions match TRBD1. Germline CDR1 LNHDA, CDR2 SQIVND (reference sequence). This CDR3 contains 15 residues. With 4 bases clipped from V and 2 bases from J, the junction kept 8 bases outside the gene matches. In DNA form, the CDR3 reads TGTGCCAGTAGTAGCTCAGGGGGAAGAACCTACGAGCAGTACTTC. It yields the protein CASSSSGGRTYEQYF.

The V call is TRBV5-4, the J call TRBJ2-3; D remains ambiguous. The V end was cut by 4 bases, the J end by 0 bases, with 12 bases between. The CDR3 contains 15 residues. Germline-derived CDR1 and CDR2 are SGHNT and YYREEE (reference sequence). CDR3 DNA sequence: TGTGCCAGCAGCATCCCATCAGCGAGCACAGATACGCAGTATTTT. Its translation: CASSIPSASTDTQYF.

The J gene is TRBJ1-1, the V gene TRBV2; TRBD1 agrees at 7 bases. There are 16 residues in the CDR3. With V trimmed by 6 bases and J by 0 bases, 10 bases remained unmatched. CDR1 SNHLY and CDR2 FYNNEI come from the germline V gene. CDR3 amino acids: CASRPKGQHMNTEAFF. In nucleotides, the CDR3 is TGTGCCAGCAGGCCCAAGGGACAGCACATGAACACTGAAGCTTTCTTT.

This clone was detected once. The chain couples TRBV7-2 to TRBJ2-3; 9 bases are shared with TRBD2. This CDR3 spans 14 amino acids. In germline, CDR1 is SGHTA, CDR2 FQGNSA. V lost 6 bases and J lost 3; bases outside the gene matches: 4. CDR3 region: CASRKAGGTDTQYF. The CDR3 nucleotides read TGTGCCAGCAGGAAAGCGGGAGGTACAGATACGCAGTATTTT.

V gene TRBV19 combines with J gene TRBJ1-2, with D maybe TRBD1 (5 bases). The V and J ends lost 8 bases and 7 bases respectively, with 17 bases between them. CDR1 is LNHDA, CDR2 SQIVND, per germline (reference sequence). CDR3 size: 13 residues. CDR3 sequence (DNA): TGTGCCAGTTTCCCGGATTGGAGGGGTGGCTACACCTTC. Translating it yields CASFPDWRGGYTF.

This CDR3 reads CASSLTGGLYEQYF. As DNA, the CDR3 is TGCGCCAGCAGCTTGACAGGGGGCTTGTACGAGCAGTACTTC. This chain joins TRBV5-1 and TRBJ2-7; the match to TRBD1 covers 9 bases. CDR3 length: 14 residues. In germline, CDR1 is SGHRS, CDR2 YFSETQ. Germline trimming cut 1 base from V and 4 bases from J; bases unmatched to any gene: 3.

This clone was observed a few times. The rearrangement joins TRBV9 to TRBJ2-1; 7 bases are shared with TRBD2. Germline CDR1 and CDR2: SGDLS and YYNGEE. The CDR3 covers 12 residues. J was trimmed by 6 bases and V by 7 bases; bases with no gene match: 4. DNA for the CDR3: TGTGCCAGCGGGAGGGGAACCAATGAGCAGTTCTTC. It translates to CASGRGTNEQFF.

To note about this clone: At one boundary the junction diverges from the germline segment, which might be a read error. Other nucleotide sequences in the sample specify the same CDR3. V gene TRBV6-5 combines with J gene TRBJ2-7; 10 bases agree with TRBD1. CDR1 and CDR2 from the germline V gene are MNHEY and SVGAGI. CDR3 length: 16 amino acids. CDR3 DNA sequence: TGTGCCAGCAGCTACTCGGGACAGGGGAACAAGGACGAGCAGTACTTC. Translated: CASSYSGQGNKDEQYF.

The chain links TRBV2 to TRBJ1-1; 9 nucleotides align to TRBD1. The CDR3 covers 13 residues. Trimming cost V 9 bases and J 4 bases; bases outside gene matches: 6. Germline V gene sequence: CDR1 SNHLY, CDR2 FYNNEI. The CDR3: CASGSDRGTEAFF. CDR3 coding DNA: TGTGCCAGTGGATCGGACAGGGGCACTGAAGCTTTCTTT.

The chain employs TRBV28 and TRBJ2-6; TRBD2 agrees at 15 bases. CDR1 is MDHEN and CDR2 is SYDVKM in the germline V gene. The V gene end was trimmed by 8 bases and the J gene end by 2 bases; junction bases not matched to a gene: 10. The CDR3 contains 19 residues. In DNA, the CDR3 is TGTGCCAGCCTTGGACTAGCGGGAGGGAGCCATCCTGGGGCCAACGTCCTGACTTTC. This sequence encodes CASLGLAGGSHPGANVLTF.

This rearrangement joins TRBV27 to TRBJ1-2, with D possibly matching TRBD1 (6 bases). Between the trimmed V and J ends, which lost 4 bases and 5 bases, there was a span of 11 bases. This CDR3 contains 13 residues. Per germline, CDR1 MNHEY and CDR2 SMNVEV (reference sequence). The DNA of the CDR3 is TGTGCCAGCAGTTCACGGACAGCTTATGGCTACACCTTC. Protein sequence: CASSSRTAYGYTF.

The chain couples TRBV28 to TRBJ2-7; D is possibly TRBD1 (8 bases). Trimming left V 7 bases short and J 1 base short, with 11 bases between. The CDR3 is 13 residues long. CDR1 and CDR2 from the germline V gene are MDHEN and SYDVKM. The CDR3 DNA reads as TGTGCCAGCAACAGGGGGGGGTCCTACGAGCAGTACTTC. Residues: CASNRGGSYEQYF.

The chain has TRBV29-1 and TRBJ2-1; weak D call: TRBD2 (6 bases). Germline CDR1 SQVTM, CDR2 ANQGSEA. V was trimmed by 1 base and J by 7 bases, leaving 14 bases between them. This CDR3 spans 14 amino acids. The CDR3: CSVEGRNAGNEQFF. For the CDR3, the DNA is TGCAGCGTTGAAGGACGTAACGCGGGGAATGAGCAGTTCTTC.

CDR3 coding DNA: TGTGCCAGCAGTTTACTCAACAGGGTCGACTATGGCTACACCTTC. Its protein product is CASSLLNRVDYGYTF. The chain is built from TRBV6-5 and TRBJ1-2, with D possibly matching TRBD1 (6 bases). This CDR3 contains 15 residues. Germline values: CDR1 MNHEY, CDR2 SVGAGI. Between the trimmed V and J ends, which lost 4 bases and 3 bases, there was a span of 15 bases.